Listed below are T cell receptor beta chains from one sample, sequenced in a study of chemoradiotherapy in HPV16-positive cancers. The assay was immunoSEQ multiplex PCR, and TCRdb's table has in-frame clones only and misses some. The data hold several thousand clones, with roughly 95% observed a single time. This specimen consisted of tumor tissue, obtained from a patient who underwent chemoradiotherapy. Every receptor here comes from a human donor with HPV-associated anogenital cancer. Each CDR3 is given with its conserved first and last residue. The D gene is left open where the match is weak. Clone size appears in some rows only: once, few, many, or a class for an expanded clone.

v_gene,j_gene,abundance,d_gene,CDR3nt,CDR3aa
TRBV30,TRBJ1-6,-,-,TGTGCCTGGAGAGGGACCTATAATTCACCCCTCCACTTT,CAWRGTYNSPLHF
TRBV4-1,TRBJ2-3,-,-,TGCGCCAGCAGCCAAGGCTCGGTTCAAACTAGCACAGATACGCAGTATTTT,CASSQGSVQTSTDTQYF
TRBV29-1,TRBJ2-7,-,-,TGCAGCGTTCAGGGACCTTCCAACGAGCAGTACTTC,CSVQGPSNEQYF
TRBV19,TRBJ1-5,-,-,TGTGCCAGTAGTATAAAATGGATTCGCAATCAGCCCCAGCATTTT,CASSIKWIRNQPQHF
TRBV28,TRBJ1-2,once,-,TGTGCCAGCAGTTTGGAGGACTACTATGGCTACACCTTC,CASSLEDYYGYTF
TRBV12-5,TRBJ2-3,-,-,TGTGCTAGTGGTTCCCGTCCTCTTCTTGATACGCAGTATTTT,CASGSRPLLDTQYF
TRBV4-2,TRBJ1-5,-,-,TGTGCCAGCAGCCAAGATCGGCAGGGGAATCAGCCCCAGCATTTT,CASSQDRQGNQPQHF
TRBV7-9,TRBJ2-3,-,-,TGTGCCAGCAGCTTAAGATCGACTAGCACAGATACGCAGTATTTT,CASSLRSTSTDTQYF
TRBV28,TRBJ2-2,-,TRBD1,TGTGCCAGCAGAAAAGGGGGCGCCGATGGTCCCGGGGAGCTGTTTTTT,CASRKGGADGPGELFF
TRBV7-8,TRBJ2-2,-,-,TGTGCCAGCAGAACCGGGGATCTGAACACCGGGGAGCTGTTTTTT,CASRTGDLNTGELFF
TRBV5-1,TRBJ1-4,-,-,TGCGCCAGCAGCTTGGCCGGTACAGGGAATGGGGAAAAACTGTTTTTT,CASSLAGTGNGEKLFF
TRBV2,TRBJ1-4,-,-,TGTGCCAGCACCCAAGGGCTCTGGGGTGGAGAAAAACTGTTTTTT,CASTQGLWGGEKLFF
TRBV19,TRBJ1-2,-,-,TGTGCCAGTAGTATGGGGGGTGACTATGGCTACACCTTC,CASSMGGDYGYTF
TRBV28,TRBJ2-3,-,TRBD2,TGTGCCAGCAGTTTAACTAGCGGGACCCAGAACACAGATACGCAGTATTTT,CASSLTSGTQNTDTQYF
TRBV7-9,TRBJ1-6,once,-,TGTGCCAGCAGCCCAGAGACAGCCTATAATTCACCCCTCCACTTT,CASSPETAYNSPLHF
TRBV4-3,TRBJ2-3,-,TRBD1,TGCGCCAGCAGCGCGCGATCAGGGGGAGATACGCAGTATTTT,CASSARSGGDTQYF
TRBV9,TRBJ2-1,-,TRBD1,TGTGCCAGCAGCCTTGCGTACAGGGGTAATGAGCAGTTCTTC,CASSLAYRGNEQFF
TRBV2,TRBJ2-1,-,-,TGTGCCAGCAGTGACCAACTATCCCCTGAGCAGTTCTTC,CASSDQLSPEQFF
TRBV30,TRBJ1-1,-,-,TGTGCCTGGAGTACAGTGAACACTGAAGCTTTCTTT,CAWSTVNTEAFF
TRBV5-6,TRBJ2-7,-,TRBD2,TGTGCCAGCAGCTTGACCTTAGCGGGAGCTCGGTCCTACGAGCAGTACTTC,CASSLTLAGARSYEQYF
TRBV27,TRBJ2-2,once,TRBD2,TGTGCCAGCAGTTGGCGGGGGGCGGACGGGGAGCTGTTTTTT,CASSWRGADGELFF
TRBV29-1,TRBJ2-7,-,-,TGCAGCGTCGGGGGGACAAATTCCTACGAGCAGTACTTC,CSVGGTNSYEQYF
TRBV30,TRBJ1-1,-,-,TGTGCCTGGAGTTTGTCGGAAACACACACTGAAGCTTTCTTT,CAWSLSETHTEAFF
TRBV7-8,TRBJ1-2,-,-,TGTGCCAGCAGCTTAATACCAGGGGCGAGCTATGGCTACACCTTC,CASSLIPGASYGYTF
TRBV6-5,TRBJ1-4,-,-,TGTGCCAGCAGTTACTCGAGGCAGGGGTTGGAAAAACTGTTTTTT,CASSYSRQGLEKLFF
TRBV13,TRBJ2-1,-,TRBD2,TGTGCCAGCAGCTTAGGCCTGACTAGCGAGCAGTTCTTC,CASSLGLTSEQFF
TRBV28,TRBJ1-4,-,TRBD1,TGTGCCAGCGAGGGGGCAGATGAAAAACTGTTTTTT,CASEGADEKLFF
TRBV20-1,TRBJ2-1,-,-,TGCAGTGCCCCCAGAATCAATGAGCAGTTCTTC,CSAPRINEQFF
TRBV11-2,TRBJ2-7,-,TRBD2,TGTGCCAGCAGCTTAATTGGGACTAAAATAGGCTACGAGCAGTACTTC,CASSLIGTKIGYEQYF
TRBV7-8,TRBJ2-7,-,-,TGTGCCAGCAGCTTAGGTCGGATATACGAGCAGTACTTC,CASSLGRIYEQYF
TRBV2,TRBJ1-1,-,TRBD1,TGTGCCAGCAGTGGACAGGGTCAAATCACTGAAGCTTTCTTT,CASSGQGQITEAFF
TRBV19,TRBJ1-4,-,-,TGTGCCAGTAGTCTCTCCGGGGATGAAAAACTGTTTTTT,CASSLSGDEKLFF
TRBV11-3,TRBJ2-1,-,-,TGTGCCAGCAGCTCGCGAGGATTTGAGCAGTTCTTC,CASSSRGFEQFF
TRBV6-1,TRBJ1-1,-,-,TGTGCCAGCAGTGAAGGAGGCAGGGCAGCTTTCTTT,CASSEGGRAAFF
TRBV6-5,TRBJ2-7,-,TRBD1,TGTGCCAGCAGTCCTCGACAGGGGAGAACCTACGAGCAGTACTTC,CASSPRQGRTYEQYF
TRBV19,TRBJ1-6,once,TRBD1,TGTGCCAGTAGTTCCGACAGGGGTAAGGCCCTCCACTTT,CASSSDRGKALHF
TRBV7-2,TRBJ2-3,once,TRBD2,TGTGCCAGCAGCTTCCGACTAGCGGGGGGTACTAGCACAGATACGCAGTATTTT,CASSFRLAGGTSTDTQYF
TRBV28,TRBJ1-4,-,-,TGTGCCAGCAGCCCTGGTGGGATGGGGGCGGGTGAAAAACTGTTTTTT,CASSPGGMGAGEKLFF
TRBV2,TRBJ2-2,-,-,TGTGCCAGCAGTGGGACGGCGAACACCGGGGAGCTGTTTTTT,CASSGTANTGELFF
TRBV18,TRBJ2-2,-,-,TGTGCCAGCTCACGCGGAGGGGCCCTCACCGGGGAGCTGTTTTTT,CASSRGGALTGELFF
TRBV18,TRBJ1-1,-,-,TGTGCCAGCTCACCGGGACAGAACACTGAAGCTTTCTTT,CASSPGQNTEAFF
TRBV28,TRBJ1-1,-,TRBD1,TGTGCCAGCAGTTGGGACAGGACTGAAGCTTTCTTT,CASSWDRTEAFF
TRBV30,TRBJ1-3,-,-,TGTGTCTGGAGTGTATGGTCCAGTGGAAACACCATATATTTT,CVWSVWSSGNTIYF
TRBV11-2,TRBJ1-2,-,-,TGTGCCAGCAGCACAGGGTCCCTAAACTATGGCTACACCTTC,CASSTGSLNYGYTF
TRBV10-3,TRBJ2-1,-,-,TGTGCCATCAAGGAGGGAGTAGGGTACAATGAGCAGTTCTTC,CAIKEGVGYNEQFF
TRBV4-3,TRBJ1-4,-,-,TGCGCCAGCAGCCAAGATCGAACTTCCGGGGGTGAAAAACTGTTTTTT,CASSQDRTSGGEKLFF
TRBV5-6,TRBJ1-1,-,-,TGTGCCAGCAGTCTCACACGGGGGCAGTGGAGGAACACTGAAGCTTTCTTT,CASSLTRGQWRNTEAFF
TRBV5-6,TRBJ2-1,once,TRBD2,TGTGCCAGCAGCCCACGGACTAGCGGGAGGTTCTCCTACAATGAGCAGTTCTTC,CASSPRTSGRFSYNEQFF